This paragraph reports one TCR beta chain. This clonotype was picked up many times. Its antigen is currently not known. There are no base qualities to consult, and no much larger clone falls within one base. A patient counted as having stable Graves' hyperthyroidism if no progression to ophthalmopathy occurred over 18 months of follow-up. Hyperthyroidism patients were newly diagnosed, with disease duration under 2 months, and aged 18 to 65 years. Exclusion was applied to patients with uncontrolled infections, other autoimmune diseases, pregnancy or lactation. Diagnoses relied on clinical symptoms, serum thyroxine and TRAb, thyroid ultrasound and orbital computed tomography. PBMCs were isolated from 10 ml of fresh peripheral blood by Ficoll-Paque density gradient centrifugation. Total RNA was extracted with Trizol reagent, and quality was checked on an Agilent 2100 Bioanalyzer. TCR beta CDR3 regions were amplified from RNA transcripts. The TCR CDR3 was subjected to a first round of RT-PCR using the HTBI primer set and the Qiagen OneStep RT-PCR kit. The libraries were constructed in a second round of multiplex PCR and then size-selected and purified. Paired-end sequencing of the libraries was performed with 100 bp reads on an Illumina HiSeq2000. In the source study's methods: SOAPnuke was used to process the raw data, removing reads that contained adapters or uncalled bases, had a mean Phred below 15, or lacked an exact match to the constant primer or identifier. COPE v1.2.5 was used to merge high-quality paired reads, and clonotypes were defined as unique nucleotide sequences. MiTCR v1.1 was used to align clonotypes to the IMGT TRBV, TRBD and TRBJ reference segments. The analysis included only V-J combinations with a frequency above 0.0001, which together covered around 99% of the repertoires. The TCS score was defined as F50 (clonal expansion) divided by E x V (chaos), with BLOSUM62-based TCRdist calculated between CDR3 peptides within each V-J. Welch's t-statistics and random forest reduced around 550 V-J features to under 15, which were used in a naive Bayes classifier (R e1071). The public reads were run again by TCRdb, first through fastp at Q25 and then through MiXCR, and only productive beta chains were kept. Rows with a matching CDR3 protein are joined into one entry that keeps the most common DNA and genes. Here the V and J calls rest on TCRdb's processing, not on the authors' analysis. The sample has more than 450,000 distinct CDR3 sequences on record, 12% to 15% of them singletons. The ten most abundant clones make up approximately 15% of the sample.

The sample is drawn from a study of T cells in Graves' hyperthyroidism and ophthalmopathy (dated by TCRdb to between 2018 and 2020). Some background on the complete study: Peripheral blood was sampled at the time of initial diagnosis, prior to any treatment. To identify TCR V-J signatures that set the groups apart, the researchers used a discovery cohort of more than 95 patients, made up of approximately 43 with Graves' ophthalmopathy and some 60 with stable Graves' hyperthyroidism. Whether ophthalmopathy could be predicted prospectively was tested in an independent validation cohort made up of 18 to 20 hyperthyroidism patients plus 17 patients who later progressed to ophthalmopathy. The 95 to 100 discovery patients were divided at random into training and test sets in a 7:3 ratio. The study also compared thyroid tissue and blood T-cell repertoires from about six Graves' hyperthyroidism patients. Following sampling, methimazole starting at 30 mg daily was given to hyperthyroidism patients, and high-dose intravenous methylprednisolone was given to ophthalmopathy patients. TCR Vbeta CDR3 sequencing of some 140 peripheral blood samples (fewer than 45 ophthalmopathy, over 70 hyperthyroidism and roughly 17 progressor patients) is reported in the paper. What the authors observed across the whole study: Most expanded thyroid clonotypes (frequency above 0.001) were also detected in blood, suggesting blood repertoires may reflect thyroid immune responses. Ophthalmopathy was separated from stable hyperthyroidism by a 13 V-J signature model, with 85% to 90% sensitivity and approximately 81% specificity obtained in cross-validation and 80%/75% obtained in testing. Sample size was not statistically predetermined, and investigators were not blinded to group allocation. In validation, the model predicted progression to ophthalmopathy with approximately 69% sensitivity and less than 80% specificity, a median of approximately 6.7 months before onset.

V is clipped by 5 bases and J by 5 bases, and the sequence between their germline boundaries is 9 bases long. From its cysteine to its phenylalanine, the CDR3 spans 13 amino acids. The CDR3 DNA has 39 bases and is translated from base 1. As encoded in the germline V gene, CDR1 is KGHSH while CDR2 is LQKENI. The rearranged chain carries TRBV18 and TRBJ2-2, with TRBD1 perhaps the D gene, on 5 matching bases. The sequence derives from a woman in her 40s with Graves' hyperthyroidism. Sequencing input: blood. The sequenced DNA is TGTGCCAGCTCAGCCAGGGTAACCGGGGAGCTGTTTTTT. Its protein product is CASSARVTGELFF.